Each of the 14 T cell receptor beta chains below was sequenced from the same sample in a study of shared clonotypes between healthy human individuals. Measured with immunoSEQ multiplex PCR; TCRdb has only the in-frame clones, and not every one. Of about 1 million clones listed, about 77% were seen once; the top ten hold over 1.3%. Sample: memory CD4+ T cells sorted from blood. Stated subset: CD45RA-negative fraction. Receptors originate from a man between 18 and 35 years old in good health.

V gene TRBV6-6 combines with J gene TRBJ2-3, with 9 bases matching TRBD1. Germline lookup yields CDR1 MNHNY and CDR2 SVGAGI (reference sequence). V trimming: 7 bases; J trimming: 4 bases; junction bases outside the gene matches: 9. The CDR3 has 15 residues. The CDR3 sequence: CASTKGQGTADTQYF. CDR3 DNA: TGTGCCAGCACTAAGGGACAGGGAACCGCAGATACGCAGTATTTT.

The V gene is TRBV5-1, the J gene TRBJ1-3; the D is unclear. This CDR3 is 16 amino acids long. The germline V gene encodes CDR1 SGHRS and CDR2 YFSETQ. Between the trimmed V and J ends, which lost 0 bases and 0 bases, there was a span of 10 bases. CDR3 nucleotides: TGCGCCAGCAGCTTGGTGGGGAGTCTCTCTGGAAACACCATATATTTT. It is translated as CASSLVGSLSGNTIYF.

The chain links TRBV19 to TRBJ2-3; TRBD2 matches 9 bases. The CDR3 loop spans 13 amino acids. The V gene's germline CDR1 is LNHDA and CDR2 SQIVND (reference sequence). Trimming removed 5 bases from V and 6 bases from J; junction bases left unmatched: 3. CDR3 in amino acids: CASSWAGGDTQYF. CDR3 DNA sequence: TGTGCCAGTAGTTGGGCGGGGGGGGATACGCAGTATTTT.

The chain links TRBV6-4 to TRBJ2-3; D gene ambiguous. V lost 4 bases, J lost 5 bases, and 10 bases lay in between. This CDR3 has 13 residues. CDR1 is MRHNA, CDR2 SNTAGT, per germline. The CDR3 spells CASSAFWGDTQYF. The CDR3 DNA is TGTGCCAGCAGTGCCTTCTGGGGAGATACGCAGTATTTT.

The rearrangement links TRBV5-1 to TRBJ2-7; 8 bases match TRBD2. The CDR3 is 15 amino acids. Germline V CDR1 and CDR2: SGHRS, YFSETQ. The V gene end was trimmed by 0 bases and the J gene end by 4 bases; junction bases not matched to a gene: 6. The CDR3 DNA follows: TGCGCCAGCAGCTTGGGAGGGACTAGTAATTACGAGCAGTACTTC. Protein: CASSLGGTSNYEQYF.

This clone was recorded at least ten times. This chain joins TRBV25-1 and TRBJ2-6, with D maybe TRBD1 (6 bases). Trimming cost V 3 bases and J 2 bases, with 8 bases left between them. From germline, CDR1 is MGHDK and CDR2 SYGVNS. The CDR3 contains 15 residues. CDR3: CASSEAGAGANVLTF. In DNA, the CDR3 is TGTGCCAGCAGTGAGGCAGGGGCTGGGGCCAACGTCCTGACTTTC.

V is TRBV10-3 and J is TRBJ2-7; 9 positions match TRBD1. The CDR3 runs 13 residues. Germline V gene lookup returns CDR1 ENHRY and CDR2 SYGVKD. J was trimmed by 6 bases and V by 7 bases; bases with no gene match: 7. CDR3 region: CAITWDRVGEQYF. In DNA, the CDR3 is TGTGCCATCACCTGGGACAGGGTGGGCGAGCAGTACTTC.

This clone has more than one count but fewer than ten. The chain couples TRBV19 to TRBJ1-2, with 7 bases lining up with TRBD1. The ends lost 7 bases at V and 4 bases at J; junction bases unmatched: 9. Looked up from germline, CDR1 is LNHDA and CDR2 is SQIVND (reference sequence). There are 14 residues in the CDR3. In nucleotides, the CDR3 is TGTGCCAGTATGGGCGCAGGGGGGATCTATGGCTACACCTTC. Translated, it gives CASMGAGGIYGYTF.

V and J are TRBV7-2 and TRBJ2-7; a weak D match, TRBD2 (5 bases). Germline lookup yields CDR1 SGHTA and CDR2 FQGNSA. The CDR3 has 14 amino acids. V dropped 5 bases and J dropped 5 bases, with 16 bases sitting between them. CDR3 sequence reads: CASSRRAEGHEQYF. CDR3 nucleotide sequence: TGTGCCAGCAGCCGCCGGGCCGAGGGCCACGAGCAGTACTTC.

The rearrangement uses TRBV19 and TRBJ2-3, with 9 bases matching TRBD2. Germline V gene sequence: CDR1 LNHDA, CDR2 SQIVND (reference sequence). This CDR3 has 14 residues. J lost 8 bases, V lost 4 bases, and 7 bases had no gene match. This CDR3 is CASSSGGAMSTQYF. The CDR3 DNA reads TGTGCCAGTAGTAGCGGGGGGGCCATGTCTACGCAGTATTTT.

In regard to this clone: This may arise from a read error, as a much more abundant clone is one base away. The chain combines TRBV5-4 with TRBJ2-1; no clear D. Germline V gives CDR1 SGHNT, CDR2 YYREEE (reference sequence). The CDR3 is 11 amino acids. The V gene lost 4 bases and the J gene lost 2 bases, with 1 base spanning the gap. CDR3: CASSTYNEQFF. The CDR3 nucleotides are TGTGCCAGCAGCACCTACAATGAGCAGTTCTTC.

The table lists this clone with a few counts. The genes are TRBV7-9 and TRBJ2-2, with 11 bases lining up with TRBD2. Trimming at V came to 11 bases and at J to 3 bases, leaving 11 bases not matched to a gene. CDR1 is SEHNR, CDR2 FQNEAQ, per germline (reference sequence). The CDR3 sequence is 16 residues long. The CDR3: CASNGASGGHTGELFF. The CDR3, as DNA: TGTGCCTCAAATGGGGCTAGCGGGGGGCACACCGGGGAGCTGTTTTTT.

The rearrangement joins TRBV2 to TRBJ2-7; D ambiguous. With 5 bases removed from V and 7 bases from J, the gap between germline ends came to 15 bases. Germline CDR1 SNHLY, CDR2 FYNNEI. CDR3 length equals 13 residues. The CDR3 bases are TGTGCCAGCAGTACGGGCTACCAGGTTGAGCAGTACTTC. This sequence encodes CASSTGYQVEQYF.

The sample holds many counts of this clone. The genes are TRBV11-3 and TRBJ2-5; 10 bases agree with TRBD2. The CDR3 is made up of 14 amino acids. Germline V gene sequence: CDR1 SGHNT, CDR2 YENEEA. Trimming removed 4 bases from V and 5 bases from J; junction bases left unmatched: 4. CDR3 residues: CASSSGLASETQYF. The CDR3, as DNA: TGTGCCAGCAGCTCGGGACTAGCGAGCGAGACCCAGTACTTC. The variable domain in full, completed from reference TRBV11-3 and TRBJ2-5, reads EAGVVQSPRYKIIEKKQPVAFWCNPISGHNTLYWYLQNLGQGPELLIRYENEEAVDDSQLPKDRFSAERLKGVDSTLKIQPAELGDSAVYLCASSSGLASETQYFGPGTRLLVL.